This is a list of T cell receptor beta chains from one sample in a study of T cell responses to AZD1222 COVID-19 vaccine. TCRdb's copy holds only in-frame clones and misses some; the assay was immunoSEQ multiplex PCR. In the table there are about 180,000 clones, 70% to 90% of which are singletons. The specimen comprised peripheral blood, sampled on day 0 of AZD1222 vaccination. The receptors were sampled from an adult in good health. The CDR3 runs from the conserved cysteine through the conserved F or W. D genes are given only for firm matches. Only some rows state a clone size, as once, few, many or a class for expanded clones.

>TRBJ2-5|NA|NA|TRBV4-2
CASSQDSGSRETQYF
TGTGCCAGCAGCCAAGACTCAGGGAGTAGAGAGACCCAGTACTTC
>TRBJ1-1|NA|NA|TRBV7-3
CASSLGLGSTEAFF
TGTGCCAGCAGCTTAGGGCTCGGGTCCACTGAAGCTTTCTTT
>TRBJ2-2|NA|NA|TRBV9
CASSAGHNTGELFF
TGTGCCAGCAGCGCGGGACACAACACCGGGGAGCTGTTTTTT
>TRBJ1-1|NA|NA|TRBV5-1
CASSLGQGGEAFF
TGCGCCAGCAGCTTGGGGCAGGGCGGTGAAGCTTTCTTT
>TRBJ1-3|NA|NA|TRBV30
CAWRTRQAYSGNTIYF
TGTGCCTGGAGGACCCGGCAGGCCTACTCTGGAAACACCATATATTTT
>TRBJ1-1|NA|TRBD1|TRBV7-3
CASSLGRGRTEAFF
TGTGCCAGCAGCTTAGGCAGGGGGAGAACTGAAGCTTTCTTT
>TRBJ2-1|NA|TRBD2|TRBV2
CASRSLAGASSYNEQFF
TGTGCCAGCAGGTCCCTAGCGGGGGCTAGCTCCTACAATGAGCAGTTCTTC
>TRBJ2-2|NA|TRBD1|TRBV9
CASSPRRDRGDTGELFF
TGTGCCAGCAGCCCCAGGCGGGACAGGGGGGACACCGGGGAGCTGTTTTTT
>TRBJ1-1|once|NA|TRBV29-1
CSSFLRLNTEAFF
TGCAGCTCCTTCCTCCGCCTGAACACTGAAGCTTTCTTT
>TRBJ2-1|NA|TRBD2|TRBV7-2
CASTVTSPYNEQFF
TGTGCCAGCACTGTGACTAGCCCCTACAATGAGCAGTTCTTC
>TRBJ2-3|NA|TRBD1|TRBV28
CASSINQGATFTDTQYF
TGTGCCAGCAGTATCAACCAGGGGGCCACTTTCACAGATACGCAGTATTTT
>TRBJ1-5|NA|NA|TRBV5-8
CASSLTYNQPQHF
TGTGCCAGCAGCCTTACTTACAATCAGCCCCAGCATTTT
>TRBJ1-2|NA|TRBD1|TRBV2
CASSVTGQGDGYTF
TGTGCCAGCAGTGTCACGGGACAGGGAGATGGCTACACCTTC
>TRBJ2-5|NA|NA|TRBV6-6
CASKSPDIQETQYF
TGTGCCAGCAAATCCCCCGACATTCAAGAGACCCAGTACTTC
>TRBJ2-1|NA|NA|TRBV9
CASSVAGVLDEQFF
TGTGCCAGCAGCGTAGCTGGGGTCTTGGATGAGCAGTTCTTC
>TRBJ2-3|many|NA|TRBV6-4
CASSDSGGSTDTQYF
TGTGCCAGCAGTGACTCGGGGGGAAGCACAGATACGCAGTATTTT
>TRBJ2-5|NA|NA|TRBV9
CASSLLGSGQETQYF
TGTGCCAGCAGCCTTCTGGGTAGCGGCCAAGAGACCCAGTACTTC
>TRBJ2-1|once|NA|TRBV3-1/TRBV3-2
CASSQGAAGINEQFF
TGTGCCAGCAGCCAAGGTGCGGCAGGGATAAATGAGCAGTTCTTC
>TRBJ2-2|NA|NA|TRBV30
CAWSVGGVAGELFF
TGTGCCTGGAGTGTAGGGGGAGTGGCCGGGGAGCTGTTTTTT
>TRBJ2-3|once|NA|TRBV7-2
CASSLNERDTQYF
TGTGCCAGCAGCTTAAATGAGCGAGATACGCAGTATTTT
>TRBJ1-6|NA|TRBD1|TRBV12-5
CASGLGGTGDSPLHF
TGTGCTAGTGGTTTGGGCGGGACAGGGGATTCACCCCTCCACTTT
>TRBJ2-2|NA|TRBD1|TRBV7-3
CASSSGQGAFGELFF
TGTGCCAGCAGCTCGGGACAGGGGGCTTTTGGGGAGCTGTTTTTT
>TRBJ2-7|once|TRBD2|TRBV28
CASSSPRQRGAYEQYF
TGTGCCAGCAGTTCCCCGCGCCAGCGGGGGGCCTACGAGCAGTACTTC
>TRBJ2-1|NA|TRBD2|TRBV11-2
CASSLGTSGYNEQFF
TGTGCCAGCAGCTTAGGGACTAGCGGATACAATGAGCAGTTCTTC
>TRBJ1-1|NA|NA|TRBV7-2
CASSPSRTVEAFF
TGTGCCAGCAGCCCAAGCCGTACGGTTGAAGCTTTCTTT
>TRBJ2-2|NA|NA|TRBV7-9
CASSLDAGPTGELFF
TGTGCCAGCAGCTTAGACGCCGGGCCAACCGGGGAGCTGTTTTTT
>TRBJ2-1|NA|TRBD2|TRBV28
CASSLRLAAYNEQFF
TGTGCCAGCAGTTTAAGACTAGCGGCCTACAATGAGCAGTTCTTC
>TRBJ1-5|NA|TRBD1|TRBV6-5
CATGGQGGGNQPQHF
TGTGCCACAGGGGGACAGGGGGGCGGCAATCAGCCCCAGCATTTT
>TRBJ1-3|once|NA|TRBV5-1
CASSLYTADTIYF
TGCGCCAGCAGTCTTTACACAGCGGACACCATATATTTT
>TRBJ2-7|NA|NA|TRBV6-5
CASSYSSTDSYEQYF
TGTGCCAGCAGTTACTCCTCTACGGACAGCTACGAGCAGTACTTC
>TRBJ2-7|NA|NA|TRBV12-5
CASGLSPREQYF
TGTGCTAGTGGTTTGAGCCCCCGGGAGCAGTACTTC
>TRBJ2-1|once|NA|TRBV4-1
CASSQESRLQYNEQFF
TGCGCCAGCAGCCAAGAATCGAGACTGCAATACAATGAGCAGTTCTTC
>TRBJ2-5|NA|TRBD2|TRBV9
CASSVVASGQETQYF
TGTGCCAGCAGCGTAGTAGCTAGCGGCCAAGAGACCCAGTACTTC
>TRBJ1-5|NA|TRBD1|TRBV18
CASSLDRGLEGNQPQHF
TGTGCCAGCTCACTGGACAGGGGTCTTGAGGGCAATCAGCCCCAGCATTTT
>TRBJ2-7|once|TRBD1|TRBV19
CASSSPGTDYEQYF
TGTGCCAGTAGCTCTCCCGGGACAGACTACGAGCAGTACTTC
>TRBJ2-3|NA|NA|TRBV18
CASSPPGLGASTDTQYF
TGTGCCAGCTCACCTCCGGGTTTAGGAGCTAGCACAGATACGCAGTATTTT
>TRBJ1-1|NA|NA|TRBV6-5
CASSSSGGRTEAFF
TGTGCCAGCAGTAGCTCGGGGGGGAGGACTGAAGCTTTCTTT
>TRBJ1-4|NA|NA|TRBV5-5
CASSLAWAREEKLFF
TGTGCCAGCAGCTTGGCCTGGGCCAGGGAAGAAAAACTGTTTTTT